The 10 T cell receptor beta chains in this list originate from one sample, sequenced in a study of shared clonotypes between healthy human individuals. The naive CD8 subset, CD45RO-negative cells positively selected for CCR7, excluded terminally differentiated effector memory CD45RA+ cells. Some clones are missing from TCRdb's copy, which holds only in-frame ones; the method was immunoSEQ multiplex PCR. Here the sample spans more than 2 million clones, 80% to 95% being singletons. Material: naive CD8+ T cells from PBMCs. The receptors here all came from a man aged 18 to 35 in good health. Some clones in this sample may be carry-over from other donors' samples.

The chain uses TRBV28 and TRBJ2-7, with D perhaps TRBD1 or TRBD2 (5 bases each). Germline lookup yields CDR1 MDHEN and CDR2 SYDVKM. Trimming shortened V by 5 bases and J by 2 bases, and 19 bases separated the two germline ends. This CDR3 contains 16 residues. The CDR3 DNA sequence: TGTGCCAGCAGTCTCCTGGGACGACAATTTCCCTACGAGCAGTACTTC. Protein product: CASSLLGRQFPYEQYF.

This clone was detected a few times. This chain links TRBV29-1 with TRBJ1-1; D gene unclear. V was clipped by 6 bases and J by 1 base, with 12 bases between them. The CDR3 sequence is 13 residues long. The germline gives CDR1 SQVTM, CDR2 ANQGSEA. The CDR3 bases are TGCAGCGTGGCAGGAGCCCCGAACACTGAAGCTTTCTTT. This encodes CSVAGAPNTEAFF.

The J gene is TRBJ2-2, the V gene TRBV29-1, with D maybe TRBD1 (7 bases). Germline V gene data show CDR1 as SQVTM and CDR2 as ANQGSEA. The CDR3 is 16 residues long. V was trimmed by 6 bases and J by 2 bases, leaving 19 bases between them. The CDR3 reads CSVLEGGQSNTGELFF. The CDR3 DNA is TGCAGCGTGCTGGAGGGGGGACAGAGCAACACCGGGGAGCTGTTTTTT.

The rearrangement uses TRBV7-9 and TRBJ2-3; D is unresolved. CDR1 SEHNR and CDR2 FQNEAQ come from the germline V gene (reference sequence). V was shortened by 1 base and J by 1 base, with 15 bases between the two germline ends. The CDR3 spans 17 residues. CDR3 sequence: CASSLVPRVVGTDTQYF. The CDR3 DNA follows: TGTGCCAGCAGCTTAGTTCCAAGGGTTGTTGGCACAGATACGCAGTATTTT.

This chain's CDR3 is CASSARRQGEYGYTF. CDR3 coding DNA: TGTGCCAGCAGCGCACGACGACAGGGGGAGTATGGCTACACCTTC. V usage is TRBV9 and J usage is TRBJ1-2, with 9 bases matching TRBD1. Germline trimming cut 3 bases from V and 5 bases from J; bases unmatched to any gene: 8. CDR1 and CDR2 (germline): SGDLS, YYNGEE. The CDR3 extends over 15 amino acids. The full variable domain, in which reference TRBV9 and TRBJ1-2 provide the parts outside the CDR3, is DSGVTQTPKHLITATGQRVTLRCSPRSGDLSVYWYQQSLDQGLQFLIQYYNGEERAKGNILERFSAQQFPDLHSELNLSSLELGDSALYFCASSARRQGEYGYTFGSGTRLTVV.

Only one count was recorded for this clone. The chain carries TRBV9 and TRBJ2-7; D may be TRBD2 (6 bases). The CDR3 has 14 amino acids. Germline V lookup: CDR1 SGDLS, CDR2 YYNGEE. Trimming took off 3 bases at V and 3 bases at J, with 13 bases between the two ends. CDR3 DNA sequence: TGTGCCAGCAGCGCAGCGGGTCACCACTACGAGCAGTACTTC. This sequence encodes CASSAAGHHYEQYF.

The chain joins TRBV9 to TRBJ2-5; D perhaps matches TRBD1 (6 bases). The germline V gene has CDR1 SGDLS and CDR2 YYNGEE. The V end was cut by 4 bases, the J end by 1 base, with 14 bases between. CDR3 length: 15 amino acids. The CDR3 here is CASSPQDSAQETQYF. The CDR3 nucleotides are TGTGCCAGCAGCCCTCAGGACAGTGCCCAAGAGACCCAGTACTTC.

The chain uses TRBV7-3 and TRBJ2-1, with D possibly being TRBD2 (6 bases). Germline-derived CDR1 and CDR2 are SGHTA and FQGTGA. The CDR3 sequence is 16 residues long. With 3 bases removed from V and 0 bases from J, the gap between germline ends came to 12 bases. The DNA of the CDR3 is TGTGCCAGCAGCTTTGGAGGGGCTAGCTCCTACAATGAGCAGTTCTTC. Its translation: CASSFGGASSYNEQFF. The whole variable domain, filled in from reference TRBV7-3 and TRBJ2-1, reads GAGVSQTPSNKVTEKGKYVELRCDPISGHTALYWYRQSLGQGPEFLIYFQGTGAADDSGLPNDRFFAVRPEGSVSTLKIQRTERGDSAVYLCASSFGGASSYNEQFFGPGTRLTVL.

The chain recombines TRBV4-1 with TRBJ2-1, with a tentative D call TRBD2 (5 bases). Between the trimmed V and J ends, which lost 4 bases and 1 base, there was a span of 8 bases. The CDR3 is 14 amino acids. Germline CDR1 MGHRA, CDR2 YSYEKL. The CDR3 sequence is CASSRPGSYNEQFF. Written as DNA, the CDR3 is TGCGCCAGCAGCCGGCCGGGGTCCTACAATGAGCAGTTCTTC.

The CDR3 nucleotides are TGTGCCAGCAGCCCCCTGGGGAACTCCTACGAGCAGTACTTC. It encodes CASSPLGNSYEQYF. This sequence joins TRBV5-6 and TRBJ2-7; D unclear. Germline CDR1 and CDR2: SGHDT and YYEEEE. The CDR3 totals 14 residues. Trimming cost V 4 bases and J 0 bases, with 11 bases left between them.